The 17 T cell receptor beta chains below all came from one sample that was sequenced in a study of blood T cell repertoires in COVID-19. Clones were read by immunoSEQ multiplex PCR, and TCRdb kept only the in-frame ones, dropping some. The sample contains 140,000 to 150,000 clones, 65% to 90% of which appear only once. The sample comprised peripheral blood. These receptors were collected from a human donor in a cohort sampled during active COVID-19.

Worth noting for this clone: This same CDR3 is encoded by further DNA sequences in the sample. The rearrangement uses TRBV27 and TRBJ2-7; 11 bases line up with TRBD1. Germline trimming cut 5 bases from V and 4 bases from J; bases unmatched to any gene: 4. The CDR3 covers 14 residues. Germline loops: CDR1 MNHEY, CDR2 SMNVEV (reference sequence). CDR3 region: CASSPGTGGYEQYF. CDR3 in DNA: TGTGCCAGCAGTCCAGGGACAGGGGGTTACGAGCAGTACTTC.

V gene TRBV15 combines with J gene TRBJ1-3; unclear D gene. With 0 bases removed from V and 1 base from J, the gap between germline ends came to 4 bases. The CDR3 spans 14 residues. Germline V CDR1 and CDR2: LNHNV, YYDKDF (reference sequence). The CDR3 coding sequence is TGTGCCACCAGCAGAGACCTATCTGGAAACACCATATATTTT. Protein sequence: CATSRDLSGNTIYF.

Concerning this clone itself: Other DNA sequences in the same sample also yield this CDR3. The rearrangement links TRBV18 to TRBJ1-4; 11 bases agree with TRBD1. This CDR3 comprises 15 residues. Trimming cost V 6 bases and J 7 bases; bases outside gene matches: 7. Germline V CDR1 and CDR2: KGHSH, LQKENI. CDR3 nucleotide sequence: TGTGCCAGCTCTCACGGACAGGGGGCTGGTGAAAAACTGTTTTTT. The encoded protein is CASSHGQGAGEKLFF.

V and J are TRBV11-3 and TRBJ2-7; 7 bases agree with TRBD1. Trimming took 6 bases from V and 0 from J; bases not matched to a gene: 5. CDR1 SGHNT and CDR2 YENEEA come from the germline V gene. CDR3 length: 14 residues. CDR3 amino acids: CASRDRPSSYEQYF. For the CDR3, the DNA is TGTGCCAGCAGGGACAGGCCCAGCTCCTACGAGCAGTACTTC.

The CDR3 loop is CSVSVVPPNYGYTF. The CDR3 nucleotides read TGCAGCGTTTCAGTGGTTCCCCCTAACTATGGCTACACCTTC. J is TRBJ1-2 and V is TRBV29-1; D is ambiguous. The CDR3 is 14 amino acids. V gave up 5 bases and J gave up 0 bases, with 13 bases separating them. CDR1 is SQVTM, CDR2 ANQGSEA, per germline.

This clone showed up just a few times. The rearrangement joins TRBV6-5 to TRBJ2-7, with D uncertain. Germline lookup yields CDR1 MNHEY and CDR2 SVGAGI. Trimming cost V 6 bases and J 5 bases, with 14 bases left between them. This CDR3 is built from 13 residues. For the CDR3, the DNA is TGTGCCAGCAGATCTTGGCTCCTTCACGAGCAGTACTTC. This sequence encodes CASRSWLLHEQYF.

The rearrangement uses TRBV6-6 and TRBJ1-5; perhaps TRBD1 as D (6 bases). Germline lookup yields CDR1 MNHNY and CDR2 SVGAGI (reference sequence). With 7 bases removed from V and 8 bases from J, the gap between germline ends came to 21 bases. This CDR3 comprises 15 residues. The CDR3 loop is CASTRQVVVDEPQHF. The CDR3, as DNA: TGTGCCAGCACCCGACAGGTTGTTGTAGATGAGCCCCAGCATTTT.

This clone was detected only a few times. DNA of the CDR3: TGTGCCAGCAGCGTTTTCGGGACTATCAACACCGGGGAGCTGTTTTTT. It is translated as CASSVFGTINTGELFF. V usage is TRBV9 and J usage is TRBJ2-2, with 7 positions matching TRBD2. Trimming at V came to 2 bases and at J to 2 bases, leaving 6 bases not matched to a gene. The CDR3 totals 16 residues. The germline CDR1 and CDR2 sequences are SGDLS and YYNGEE.

V usage is TRBV15 and J usage is TRBJ2-7; 10 bases are shared with TRBD2. Germline V gene data show CDR1 as LNHNV and CDR2 as YYDKDF (reference sequence). The CDR3 covers 15 residues. The J segment lost 4 bases and the V segment lost 1 base, leaving 4 bases of the junction unmatched. CDR3: CATSRGTSGDYEQYF. The CDR3 region has the DNA TGTGCCACCAGCAGAGGGACTAGCGGAGATTACGAGCAGTACTTC.

This chain joins TRBV3-1 (or the pseudogene TRBV3-2) and TRBJ2-4, with 7 bases lining up with TRBD1. This CDR3 has 17 amino acids. CDR1 LGHDT and CDR2 YNNKEL come from the germline V gene (reference sequence). Trimming at V came to 3 bases and at J to 5 bases, leaving 13 bases not matched to a gene. The CDR3 protein is CASSQGNKGALQNIQYF. CDR3 bases: TGTGCCAGCAGCCAGGGAAACAAGGGGGCGCTCCAAAACATTCAGTACTTC.

J is TRBJ1-5 and V is TRBV7-2; possibly TRBD1 for D (6 bases). CDR1 is SGHTA, CDR2 FQGNSA, per germline. Trimming left V 5 bases short and J 7 bases short, with 12 bases between. This CDR3 has 13 residues. The CDR3 DNA reads TGTGCCAGCAGCCCGAGGGGGTCGCAGCCCCAGCATTTT. Encoded protein: CASSPRGSQPQHF.

This clone appeared a few times. The V call is TRBV27, the J call TRBJ1-1; perhaps TRBD1 as D (6 bases). Germline CDR1 reads MNHEY; CDR2 reads SMNVEV (reference sequence). The CDR3 contains 14 residues. V was cut by 8 bases and J by 4 bases, with 17 bases left in between. As DNA, the CDR3 is TGTGCCAGCCAGGCGGTCCAGGGGACCACTGAAGCTTTCTTT. It codes for CASQAVQGTTEAFF.

The V and J genes are TRBV27 and TRBJ2-7, with TRBD2 matching 8 bases. The germline gives CDR1 MNHEY, CDR2 SMNVEV (reference sequence). V gave up 0 bases and J gave up 5 bases; unmatched junction bases: 6. The CDR3 length is 15 residues. CDR3 sequence (DNA): TGTGCCAGCAGTTTATCCCCGGGAGGGCTGGACGAGCAGTACTTC. Translation gives CASSLSPGGLDEQYF.

The CDR3 region has the DNA TGTGCCAGCAGCCTCAGGGGAGGGACCGAGCAGTACTTC. Amino acid sequence: CASSLRGGTEQYF. The chain has TRBV7-9 and TRBJ2-7; TRBD2 is a possible D gene (7 bases). The ends were cut back, 5 bases at V and 6 bases at J, with 14 bases in the middle. The CDR3 sequence is 13 residues long. In germline, CDR1 is SEHNR, CDR2 FQNEAQ (reference sequence).

This chain joins TRBV12-3 or TRBV12-4 and TRBJ1-1, with D possibly matching TRBD1 (6 bases). Trimming stripped 7 bases from V and 3 bases from J, with 12 bases between. The CDR3 length is 13 residues. The CDR3 DNA is TGTGCCAGCACTCACAGGGCATACACTGAAGCTTTCTTT. This sequence encodes CASTHRAYTEAFF.

This clone was seen only a few times. The J gene is TRBJ2-1, the V gene TRBV6-2 or TRBV6-3, with 16 bases identical to TRBD2. Trimming cost V 2 bases and J 10 bases; bases outside gene matches: 2. Germline assignment: CDR1 MNHEY and CDR2 SVGEGT. The CDR3 runs to 15 residues. CDR3 region: CASSYRGLAGGEQFF. The CDR3 bases are TGTGCCAGCAGTTACAGGGGACTAGCGGGAGGGGAGCAGTTCTTC.

The chain employs TRBV12-5 and TRBJ2-7; possibly TRBD2 for D (6 bases). Trimming took off 0 bases at V and 5 bases at J, with 17 bases between the two ends. Germline values: CDR1 LGHNT, CDR2 FRNRAP. The CDR3 is made up of 16 amino acids. CDR3 amino acids: CASGLVPFREPHEQYF. As DNA, the CDR3 is TGTGCTAGTGGTTTGGTACCCTTTCGGGAGCCCCACGAGCAGTACTTC.